This TCR beta chain was recovered during a study of cytomegalovirus exposure and HLA in healthy donors (dated by TCRdb to 2016 to 2017). Describing the broader study: According to a later analysis, the roughly 130 validation repertoires were produced on the same platform as the 666 repertoires of the first cohort. High-throughput TCR immunosequencing, statistical association of individual TCRs with disease status, and machine learning were combined to predict cytomegalovirus infection status. The study aimed to test whether signatures of past pathogen exposure could be identified by cataloging public T cell receptors. Besides the first cohort of roughly 700 subjects, a separate validation cohort made up of some 110 different subjects was used.

V gives up 5 bases and J gives up 3 bases, and the segment between their germline ends measures 13 bases. From cysteine to phenylalanine, the CDR3 is 14 amino acids long. The read is trimmed to its CDR3 DNA, 42 bases read in frame from base 1. CDR1 and CDR2 (PRHDT, FYEKMQ) derive from the germline V gene (reference sequence). What the study reported, not specific to this receptor: The classifier was reported to diagnose cytomegalovirus status with high specificity and sensitivity in both the original and validation cohorts. A later analysis found that TCRs clustered in the first cohort also tended to co-occur in the 120 or so validation repertoires, with 94% of cluster scores above 0. A later analysis had no HLA typing for the validation cohort, so co-occurrence there was scored across all 120 repertoires. The study listed 150 to 200 TCR beta chains as associated with cytomegalovirus. In vitro tests confirmed that a few of the cytomegalovirus-associated TCR beta chains recognize cytomegalovirus antigens. While some public TCRs were present in many individuals, most TCR sequences turned up only very rarely across donors. The authors suggested that the approach could potentially be generalized to other disease states and immunological phenotypes.

The method behind the library was the immunoSEQ multiplex PCR assay. Under the source paper's analysis protocol: A statistical classification framework was developed to diagnose cytomegalovirus status using the catalog of TCR beta chain sequences. What TCRdb holds here is the immuneACCESS table cut down to in-frame rearrangements. Part of the clones is not present; checked against another copy, under half of the missing clones reflect an unresolved V gene, and the others are unexplained. V and J calls and clone size follow that table, whereas D and trimming were derived from the DNA. This sample is represented by under 200,000 clones; about 90% of them were singletons. Of the sample, approximately 2.9% is held by the ten largest clones. The donors belonged to the validation cohort of 120 subjects, which was separate from the roughly 700-subject first cohort. To note about this clone: The antigen it binds to is not known. It has no much larger one-base neighbor in the sample; base qualities were not kept.

The chain is encoded by TRBV13 joined to TRBJ1-1; no confident D gene assignment can be made. Sample: PBMCs. This receptor was identified in a woman in her late teens or twenties in good health and CMV-seropositive. This receptor carries the CDR3 CASSTENLDTEAFF. The DNA sequence is as follows: TGTGCCAGCAGCACGGAGAATTTGGACACTGAAGCTTTCTTT.